These 32 T cell receptor beta chains were all obtained from the same sample, sequenced in a study of beta chain features in type 1 diabetes. cDNA synthesis used the whole RNA isolate, giving expressed TCRB sequences. The protocol was immunoSEQ multiplex PCR, while the TCRdb copy is restricted to in-frame clones and leaves out a portion. Of about 470,000 clones listed, over 25% are singletons. Sequencing was done on a sample of naive CD4+ T cells from blood. Receptors were obtained from a man aged 18 to 30 in good health.

The chain uses TRBV14 and TRBJ2-1; 8 positions agree with TRBD1. Germline values: CDR1 SGHDN, CDR2 FVKESK. This CDR3 spans 17 amino acids. V was pared by 0 bases and J by 3 bases, with 7 bases of the junction left unmatched. The CDR3 region has the DNA TGTGCCAGCAGCCAAGAGTTCGGGACAGGTTACTACAATGAGCAGTTCTTC. Translating gives CASSQEFGTGYYNEQFF.

The chain is built from TRBV28 and TRBJ2-7; D is unresolved. Trimming took off 6 bases at V and 6 bases at J, with 12 bases between the two ends. CDR1 is MDHEN, CDR2 SYDVKM, per germline. This CDR3 has 12 residues. CDR3 DNA: TGTGCCAGCAGGGCCCCCCCGGGCGAGCAGTACTTC. Translation gives CASRAPPGEQYF.

The chain has TRBV7-2 and TRBJ2-5; 10 positions agree with TRBD1. V lost 4 bases and J lost 5; bases outside the gene matches: 7. The CDR3 spans 15 residues. Germline loops: CDR1 SGHTA, CDR2 FQGNSA. Here the CDR3 DNA reads TGTGCCAGCAGCTCAGGGACAGGGGAGGGTGAGACCCAGTACTTC. It translates to CASSSGTGEGETQYF.

This chain links TRBV15 with TRBJ2-5; 10 bases agree with TRBD2. The germline gives CDR1 LNHNV, CDR2 YYDKDF (reference sequence). The CDR3 covers 16 residues. With 2 bases clipped from V and 0 bases from J, the junction kept 3 bases outside the gene matches. The CDR3: CATSRRLAGDQETQYF. The DNA for the CDR3 is TGTGCCACCAGCAGACGTCTAGCGGGAGACCAAGAGACCCAGTACTTC. Drawing the rest from reference TRBV15 and TRBJ2-5, the complete variable domain is DAMVIQNPRYQVTQFGKPVTLSCSQTLNHNVMYWYQQKSSQAPKLLFHYYDKDFNNEADTPDNFQSRRPNTSFCFLDIRSPGLGDTAMYLCATSRRLAGDQETQYFGPGTRLLVL.

This clone was observed a handful of times. The chain uses TRBV30 and TRBJ2-1, with 11 bases identical to TRBD2. From germline, CDR1 is GTSNPN and CDR2 SVGIG (reference sequence). J gave up 1 base and V 3 bases, and 2 bases lay outside the gene matches. This CDR3 region has 15 residues. This CDR3 is CAWRGTSGSYNEQFF. The CDR3, as DNA: TGTGCCTGGAGGGGGACTAGCGGATCCTACAATGAGCAGTTCTTC.

As concerns this clone: This CDR3 is also generated by other DNA sequences in the sample. The chain recombines TRBV30 with TRBJ1-1; D gene uncertain. The V gene lost 3 bases and the J gene lost 2 bases, with 4 bases spanning the gap. CDR1 and CDR2 from the germline V gene are GTSNPN and SVGIG (reference sequence). The CDR3 runs 11 residues. The DNA for the CDR3 is TGTGCCTGGAGGGCCAACACTGAAGCTTTCTTT. Encoded protein: CAWRANTEAFF.

This clone was detected only a few times. This CDR3 reads CAWSEGVERYNEQFF. As DNA, the CDR3 is TGTGCCTGGAGTGAAGGAGTAGAGAGATACAATGAGCAGTTCTTC. The rearrangement uses TRBV30 and TRBJ2-1; D remains unclear. The V and J ends lost 1 base and 4 bases respectively, with 14 bases between them. Germline V lookup: CDR1 GTSNPN, CDR2 SVGIG (reference sequence). There are 15 residues in the CDR3.

This clone has a handful of counts. The genes are TRBV29-1 and TRBJ2-7; D not resolved. CDR3 size: 12 residues. The germline V and J ends were trimmed by 8 bases and 1 base, with 12 bases remaining between them. Germline-derived CDR1 and CDR2 are SQVTM and ANQGSEA. CDR3 nucleotide sequence: TGCAGCACTGTTTACGGATCCTACGAGCAGTACTTC. Protein sequence: CSTVYGSYEQYF.

The chain recombines TRBV13 with TRBJ2-3, with 7 nucleotides matching TRBD2. The ends lost 2 bases at V and 4 bases at J; junction bases unmatched: 9. CDR3 length: 16 amino acids. Germline V gene lookup returns CDR1 PRHDT and CDR2 FYEKMQ (reference sequence). The CDR3 region is CASSLTEREGADTQYF. DNA for the CDR3: TGTGCCAGCAGCTTAACGGAGCGGGAAGGGGCAGATACGCAGTATTTT.

The rearrangement uses TRBV6-1 and TRBJ2-3, with no clear D. Trimming stripped 2 bases from V and 2 bases from J, with 14 bases between. Looked up from germline, CDR1 is MNHNS and CDR2 is SASEGT. This CDR3 comprises 16 residues. CDR3 residues: CASSETSLQHTDTQYF. CDR3 nucleotides: TGTGCCAGCAGTGAAACGTCTCTTCAACACACAGATACGCAGTATTTT.

The CDR3 loop is CASSYGTPGSEQYF. The CDR3, as DNA: TGTGCCAGCAGTTACGGGACACCCGGGAGCGAGCAGTACTTC. This chain connects TRBV6-6 to TRBJ2-7; the D call may be TRBD1 or TRBD2 (6 bases each). CDR1 and CDR2 (germline): MNHNY, SVGAGI (reference sequence). Trimming took off 2 bases at V and 6 bases at J, with 14 bases between the two ends. This CDR3 has 14 residues.

In this sample, this clone turned up a few times. V and J are TRBV28 and TRBJ1-5; D unclear. In germline, CDR1 is MDHEN, CDR2 SYDVKM. Trimming left V 5 bases short and J 2 bases short, with 7 bases between. The CDR3 runs 13 residues. The CDR3 here is CASSPSGNQPQHF. The CDR3 bases are TGTGCCAGCAGTCCCAGCGGCAATCAGCCCCAGCATTTT.

The chain employs TRBV7-2 and TRBJ2-3; D is undetermined. CDR1 and CDR2 (germline): SGHTA, FQGNSA. Trimming stripped 5 bases from V and 7 bases from J, with 10 bases between. The CDR3 is made up of 12 amino acids. The chain's CDR3 is CASSPESYTQYF. The CDR3 DNA is TGTGCCAGCAGCCCCGAGTCATATACGCAGTATTTT. Variable domain in full (rest from reference TRBV7-2 and TRBJ2-3): GAGVSQSPSNKVTEKGKDVELRCDPISGHTALYWYRQSLGQGLEFLIYFQGNSAPDKSGLPSDRFSAERTGGSVSTLTIQRTQQEDSAVYLCASSPESYTQYFGPGTRLTVL.

V gene TRBV9 combines with J gene TRBJ2-1; tentative D call: TRBD1 (5 bases). The CDR3 is 15 residues long. In germline, CDR1 is SGDLS, CDR2 YYNGEE. The germline V and J ends were trimmed by 3 bases and 0 bases, with 10 bases remaining between them. CDR3 coding DNA: TGTGCCAGCAGCGGGGTCCAGGGCTCCTACAATGAGCAGTTCTTC. Amino acids: CASSGVQGSYNEQFF.

The genes are TRBV30 and TRBJ2-1, with D tentatively TRBD1 or TRBD2 (5 bases each). This CDR3 contains 14 residues. Germline V CDR1 and CDR2: GTSNPN, SVGIG (reference sequence). The V gene lost 0 bases and the J gene lost 8 bases, with 14 bases spanning the gap. The CDR3 bases are TGTGCCTGGAGTGTGGAGGCAGGGTTGGATGAGCAGTTCTTC. Its translation is CAWSVEAGLDEQFF.

This clone turned up a few times. The chain uses TRBV9 and TRBJ2-1, with a tentative D call TRBD2 (6 bases). CDR1 is SGDLS and CDR2 is YYNGEE in the germline V gene. The CDR3 runs 14 residues. V was trimmed by 4 bases and J by 8 bases, leaving 16 bases between them. In DNA, the CDR3 is TGTGCCAGCAGCCCCAGCGGGCCCAGCGATGAGCAGTTCTTC. Translation: CASSPSGPSDEQFF.

V and J are TRBV29-1 and TRBJ2-2, with 12 bases identical to TRBD2. The CDR3 runs to 15 residues. V lost 6 bases, J lost 4 bases, and 6 bases stayed unmatched. Germline V gene sequence: CDR1 SQVTM, CDR2 ANQGSEA. The DNA of the CDR3 is TGCAGCGTATCACTAGCGGGAGGATCCACCGGGGAGCTGTTTTTT. Protein sequence: CSVSLAGGSTGELFF.

The gene calls are TRBV5-4 and TRBJ2-7; D perhaps matches TRBD2 (5 bases). The V gene lost 4 bases and the J gene lost 0 bases, with 20 bases spanning the gap. CDR3 length: 17 residues. Per the germline V gene, CDR1 is SGHNT and CDR2 is YYREEE (reference sequence). The CDR3 nucleotides read TGTGCCAGCAGCCCCGCTAAGGAGCGGCGTAGCTCCTACGAGCAGTACTTC. It codes for CASSPAKERRSSYEQYF. Based on the CDR3 plus reference TRBV5-4 and TRBJ2-7, the full variable domain is ETGVTQSPTHLIKTRGQQVTLRCSSQSGHNTVSWYQQALGQGPQFIFQYYREEENGRGNFPPRFSGLQFPNYSSELNVNALELDDSALYLCASSPAKERRSSYEQYFGPGTRLTVT.

This chain connects TRBV7-9 to TRBJ2-2; the match to TRBD1 covers 8 bases. The CDR3 is 14 amino acids. Germline V lookup: CDR1 SEHNR, CDR2 FQNEAQ (reference sequence). The J segment lost 3 bases and the V segment lost 8 bases, leaving 5 bases of the junction unmatched. The CDR3 DNA sequence: TGTGCCAGCGGGGTACAGGGGGACACCGGGGAGCTGTTTTTT. Its translation is CASGVQGDTGELFF.

This clone came up a few times. The chain recombines TRBV7-3 with TRBJ2-1; possible D gene TRBD1, 5 bases. Trimming left V 5 bases short and J 7 bases short, with 12 bases between. The germline V gene has CDR1 SGHTA and CDR2 FQGTGA. CDR3 length: 13 amino acids. The CDR3 loop reads CASSDSMMNEQFF. Written as DNA, the CDR3 is TGTGCCAGCAGCGACAGTATGATGAATGAGCAGTTCTTC.

The chain has TRBV5-1 and TRBJ2-7; perhaps TRBD1 as D (6 bases). Trimming stripped 1 base from V and 4 bases from J, with 15 bases between. The CDR3 runs 15 residues. Germline V gene data show CDR1 as SGHRS and CDR2 as YFSETQ. This CDR3 is CASSLSGTRGYEQYF. CDR3 DNA: TGCGCCAGCAGCTTGTCTGGGACGAGGGGGTACGAGCAGTACTTC. The variable domain in full, completed from reference TRBV5-1 and TRBJ2-7, reads KAGVTQTPRYLIKTRGQQVTLSCSPISGHRSVSWYQQTPGQGLQFLFEYFSETQRNKGNFPGRFSGRQFSNSRSEMNVSTLELGDSALYLCASSLSGTRGYEQYFGPGTRLTVT.

The V call is TRBV30, the J call TRBJ2-1; 7 bases line up with TRBD1. Trimming at V came to 5 bases and at J to 6 bases, leaving 1 base not matched to a gene. The CDR3 totals 11 residues. Germline loops: CDR1 GTSNPN, CDR2 SVGIG (reference sequence). CDR3 amino acids: CAWDRANEQFF. DNA for the CDR3: TGTGCCTGGGACAGGGCCAATGAGCAGTTCTTC.

V gene TRBV29-1 combines with J gene TRBJ2-5; D gene uncertain. The V gene lost 4 bases and the J gene lost 1 base, with 7 bases spanning the gap. This CDR3 has 12 amino acids. Germline-derived CDR1 and CDR2 are SQVTM and ANQGSEA. The DNA of the CDR3 is TGCAGCGTTGTTAACAGCCAAGAGACCCAGTACTTC. It encodes CSVVNSQETQYF.

The chain has TRBV9 and TRBJ1-3, with D hard to call. The CDR3 has 16 residues. Trimming took 4 bases from V and 0 from J, leaving 14 bases between them. The V gene's germline CDR1 is SGDLS and CDR2 YYNGEE. CDR3 region: CASSLLSDFSGNTIYF. Here the CDR3 DNA reads TGTGCCAGCAGCCTCCTCAGCGACTTCTCTGGAAACACCATATATTTT. Together with reference TRBV9 and TRBJ1-3, the CDR3 gives the full variable domain: DSGVTQTPKHLITATGQRVTLRCSPRSGDLSVYWYQQSLDQGLQFLIQYYNGEERAKGNILERFSAQQFPDLHSELNLSSLELGDSALYFCASSLLSDFSGNTIYFGEGSWLTVV.

The chain joins TRBV15 to TRBJ2-3; perhaps TRBD2 as D (6 bases). The CDR3 runs 16 residues. V was shortened by 0 bases and J by 2 bases, with 12 bases between the two germline ends. CDR1 LNHNV and CDR2 YYDKDF come from the germline V gene (reference sequence). CDR3 amino acids: CATSRDGRQDTDTQYF. The CDR3 DNA sequence: TGTGCCACCAGCAGAGATGGGAGGCAGGACACAGATACGCAGTATTTT.

This clone came up a few times. The chain carries TRBV10-3 and TRBJ2-7; 14 nucleotides align to TRBD2. CDR3 length: 17 residues. V was pared by 4 bases and J by 2 bases, with 7 bases of the junction left unmatched. Germline loops: CDR1 ENHRY, CDR2 SYGVKD. The CDR3 DNA sequence: TGTGCCATCAGTGGCGACGGACTAGCGGGAGGAACCTACGAGCAGTACTTC. Translation: CAISGDGLAGGTYEQYF.

This chain uses TRBV6-1 with TRBJ1-5, with D maybe TRBD1 (6 bases). The V end lost 0 bases, the J end lost 6 bases, and 15 bases lay between the germline ends. This CDR3 has 16 residues. The germline gives CDR1 MNHNS, CDR2 SASEGT. CDR3 amino acids: CASSEAGGARSQPQHF. CDR3 bases: TGTGCCAGCAGTGAAGCCGGGGGGGCGCGGAGTCAGCCCCAGCATTTT.

The table lists this clone with a few counts. The chain links TRBV28 to TRBJ2-7; unclear D gene. CDR1 and CDR2 from the germline V gene are MDHEN and SYDVKM. The CDR3 covers 16 residues. Trimming removed 1 base at V and 4 bases at J, with 17 bases between. The CDR3 region is CASSLLGFRFGYEQYF. The DNA for the CDR3 is TGTGCCAGCAGTTTATTGGGTTTCAGGTTCGGGTACGAGCAGTACTTC.

The chain employs TRBV30 and TRBJ1-5, with D possibly being TRBD1 (6 bases). The germline gives CDR1 GTSNPN, CDR2 SVGIG (reference sequence). V gave up 4 bases and J gave up 5 bases, with 12 bases separating them. The CDR3 extends over 13 amino acids. This CDR3 is CAWTPGDHQPQHF. In DNA, the CDR3 is TGTGCCTGGACACCAGGGGACCATCAGCCCCAGCATTTT.

This clone was counted between two and nine times. This chain links TRBV9 with TRBJ1-3; D is uncertain. This CDR3 region has 14 residues. V lost 0 bases and J lost 0, with 4 bases in between. Germline V lookup: CDR1 SGDLS, CDR2 YYNGEE. Here the CDR3 reads CASSVDISGNTIYF. The CDR3 coding sequence is TGTGCCAGCAGCGTAGATATCTCTGGAAACACCATATATTTT.

This clone has more than one count but fewer than ten. The V gene is TRBV30, the J gene TRBJ2-2, with 7 nucleotides matching TRBD1. Trimming took 3 bases from V and 7 from J; bases not matched to a gene: 11. CDR1 and CDR2 (germline): GTSNPN, SVGIG (reference sequence). The CDR3 covers 15 residues. CDR3 coding DNA: TGTGCCTGGAGCCTCGGACAGGCCGTGTACGGGGAGCTGTTTTTT. Amino acids: CAWSLGQAVYGELFF.

The rearrangement joins TRBV11-2 to TRBJ2-1; 13 bases are shared with TRBD2. The CDR3 is made up of 18 amino acids. CDR1 and CDR2 (germline): SGHAT, FQNNGV. V shed 6 bases, J shed 0 bases, and the junction held 8 bases outside the gene matches. For the CDR3, the DNA is TGTGCCAGCAGTCCTGGGACTAGCGGGGTCAGCTCCTACAATGAGCAGTTCTTC. Translating it yields CASSPGTSGVSSYNEQFF.